This T cell receptor (beta chain) was retrieved from a study of OX40 agonist ivuxolimab in advanced cancers. The CDR3 is 17 amino acids. Germline V gives CDR1 SNHLY, CDR2 FYNNEI. Unmatched junction bases numbered 12, after V lost 5 bases and J lost 0 bases. Overall study findings and caveats: There was clonal expansion of CD4+ and CD8+ blood T cells by week 6 at 0.1 to 3.0 mg/kg.

Notes on this clone: The antigen is unknown.

Assay: immunoSEQ multiplex PCR; the TCRdb copy retains only in-frame clones and omits some. The sample lists fewer than 85,000 clones, approximately 82% occurring once. The genes are TRBV2 and TRBJ1-2, with 7 bases aligning to TRBD1. The TCR sequence derives from an adult with an advanced solid tumor such as melanoma, head and neck, liver or kidney cancer. The material sequenced was CD4+ or CD8+ T cells sorted from blood, taken in a trial of the OX40 agonist ivuxolimab. The CDR3 DNA sequence: TGTGCCAGCAGTAAACTCCTAATGCAGGGGGCTAACTATGGCTACACCTTC. This encodes CASSKLLMQGANYGYTF.